Below, one TCR beta chain is given with its context. This clonotype was detected ten times or more. What antigen it recognizes has not been identified. Per-base qualities were not stored, and no clone one base away is much larger. These data belong to a study of patients and donors after allogeneic stem cell transplantation (dated by TCRdb to the early 2020s). The CDR3 holds 14 amino acids from the cysteine to the phenylalanine. Only the CDR3 region is kept as DNA, spanning 42 bases read in frame from base 1. In the germline V gene (reference sequence), CDR1 corresponds to PRHDT and CDR2 to FYEKMQ. The V and J ends are trimmed by 6 bases and 8 bases, leaving 17 bases between them. The library was produced with RT-PCR. The sequencer was a NextSeq 550. In TCRdb, the public reads were trimmed at Q25 with fastp and aligned with MiXCR, with productive beta chains retained. Every distinct CDR3 protein forms one entry, paired with its most common genes and DNA. Here the sample has about 410,000 distinct CDR3 sequences; 16% occur a single time. 7.2% of the sample is held by the ten biggest clonotypes.

The chain is assembled from TRBV13 and TRBJ2-1; TRBD2 is possibly the D segment (5 matching bases). The specimen sequenced was blood, either unsorted or a sorted T cell fraction (not recorded which). This receptor was identified in a human donor who was either an allogeneic HSCT recipient or a stem cell or donor lymphocyte infusion donor (not recorded which). It is not recorded whose cells these are; they may come from a transplant donor. The base sequence is TGTGCCAGCAGTCCGGGATCTTCTTGGTATGAGCAGTTCTTC. It translates to CASSPGSSWYEQFF.